What follows are 25 T cell receptor beta chains derived from one specimen sequenced in a study of OX40 agonist ivuxolimab in advanced cancers. The method was immunoSEQ multiplex PCR; TCRdb's version includes in-frame clones alone and lacks a portion of them. The table lists 35,000 to 40,000 clones, under 85% of them singletons. The sample was CD4+ or CD8+ T cells sorted from blood, taken in a trial of the OX40 agonist ivuxolimab. Every receptor here comes from an adult with an advanced solid tumor such as melanoma, head and neck, liver or kidney cancer.

This clone was detected only once. The CDR3 DNA is TGTGCCAGCAGCCGTCGGTTGGAGGGCCGGGCAGATACGCAGTATTTT. Translating it yields CASSRRLEGRADTQYF. The chain carries TRBV7-9 and TRBJ2-3; D is possibly TRBD2 (6 bases). CDR3 length: 16 amino acids. The germline V and J ends were trimmed by 5 bases and 4 bases, with 19 bases remaining between them. Germline V gives CDR1 SEHNR, CDR2 FQNEAQ (reference sequence).

This sequence joins TRBV5-6 and TRBJ2-2; D not certain. The germline V gene encodes CDR1 SGHDT and CDR2 YYEEEE. The CDR3 is 14 residues long. The V gene lost 4 bases and the J gene lost 4 bases, with 11 bases spanning the gap. The CDR3 loop is CASSLVGITGELFF. The CDR3 DNA sequence: TGTGCCAGCAGCCTGGTGGGGATCACCGGGGAGCTGTTTTTT.

The sample holds a few counts of this clone. This chain joins TRBV10-1 and TRBJ1-1; D might be TRBD1 (5 bases). CDR3 length equals 13 residues. CDR1 and CDR2 (germline): WNHNN, SYGVQD (reference sequence). The ends were cut back, 8 bases at V and 0 bases at J, with 10 bases in the middle. CDR3 in amino acids: CASSNRLNTEAFF. CDR3 in DNA: TGCGCCAGCTCGAACAGGTTGAACACTGAAGCTTTCTTT.

The chain combines TRBV7-9 with TRBJ2-3, with 10 positions matching TRBD1. CDR3 length equals 15 residues. Looked up from germline, CDR1 is SEHNR and CDR2 is FQNEAQ (reference sequence). V dropped 1 base and J dropped 3; count of bases not matched to a gene: 1. The DNA of the CDR3 is TGTGCCAGCAGCTTAGGACAGGGGGCTACAGATACGCAGTATTTT. Its protein product is CASSLGQGATDTQYF.

The chain uses TRBV28 and TRBJ1-5, with D uncertain. The germline gives CDR1 MDHEN, CDR2 SYDVKM. Trimming removed 4 bases at V and 7 bases at J, with 14 bases between. The CDR3 loop spans 14 amino acids. The CDR3 DNA reads TGTGCCAGCAGTTCCCCCAGAGGTAGGCAGCCCCAGCATTTT. Translation gives CASSSPRGRQPQHF. The complete variable domain, with remaining parts taken from reference TRBV28 and TRBJ1-5, reads DVKVTQSSRYLVKRTGEKVFLECVQDMDHENMFWYRQDPGLGLRLIYFSYDVKMKEKGDIPEGYSVSREKKERFSLILESASTNQTSMYLCASSSPRGRQPQHFGDGTRLSIL.

This chain joins TRBV9 and TRBJ2-1; perhaps D is TRBD1 or TRBD2 (7 bases each). This CDR3 spans 16 amino acids. V was trimmed by 0 bases and J by 2 bases, leaving 12 bases between them. Germline V gene data show CDR1 as SGDLS and CDR2 as YYNGEE. The CDR3 is CASSVGEGAAYNEQFF. DNA for the CDR3: TGTGCCAGCAGCGTAGGGGAGGGGGCCGCCTACAATGAGCAGTTCTTC.

The chain carries TRBV7-7 and TRBJ2-7, with D perhaps matching TRBD2 (5 bases). V gave up 5 bases and J gave up 6 bases, with 17 bases separating them. This CDR3 is built from 14 residues. CDR1 and CDR2 from the germline V gene are SSHAT and FNYEAQ (reference sequence). CDR3 region: CASSPTDGVGEQYF. The CDR3 DNA is TGTGCCAGCAGCCCGACCGACGGGGTGGGCGAGCAGTACTTC.

The chain uses TRBV11-2 and TRBJ2-7; D possibly matches TRBD1 or TRBD2 (6 bases each). There are 14 residues in the CDR3. Germline loops: CDR1 SGHAT, CDR2 FQNNGV. The germline V and J ends were trimmed by 1 base and 2 bases, with 9 bases remaining between them. The CDR3, as DNA: TGTGCCAGCAGCTTAGGAGGGGGGCCCTACGAGCAGTACTTC. It codes for CASSLGGGPYEQYF.

The chain joins TRBV9 to TRBJ2-7; D call uncertain. The CDR3 runs to 14 residues. Germline CDR1 SGDLS, CDR2 YYNGEE. The germline V and J ends were trimmed by 0 bases and 5 bases, with 12 bases remaining between them. DNA of the CDR3: TGTGCCAGCAGCGTAGAGGGCAGGCCGGACGAGCAGTACTTC. It yields the protein CASSVEGRPDEQYF.

DNA of the CDR3: TGTGCCAGCAGTTTATCGTATTTGATTTCCAGCACAGATACGCAGTATTTT. This sequence encodes CASSLSYLISSTDTQYF. The chain uses TRBV27 and TRBJ2-3; no definite D call. Trimming took off 0 bases at V and 0 bases at J, with 13 bases between the two ends. CDR1 and CDR2 (germline): MNHEY, SMNVEV (reference sequence). The CDR3 covers 17 residues.

This chain connects TRBV28 to TRBJ2-2; no firm D call. The CDR3 is made up of 16 amino acids. Germline V CDR1 and CDR2: MDHEN, SYDVKM. Trimming shortened V by 6 bases and J by 1 base, and 15 bases separated the two germline ends. The CDR3 sequence is CASSSFDHGNTGELFF. The CDR3 DNA is TGTGCCAGCAGCAGTTTTGATCACGGGAACACCGGGGAGCTGTTTTTT.

The chain recombines TRBV10-1 with TRBJ2-3, with D hard to call. V dropped 2 bases and J dropped 3 bases, with 12 bases sitting between them. This CDR3 has 15 residues. The germline V gene encodes CDR1 WNHNN and CDR2 SYGVQD (reference sequence). CDR3 nucleotide sequence: TGCGCCAGCAGTGAGACCCTAGTCAGAACAGATACGCAGTATTTT. Translated, it gives CASSETLVRTDTQYF.

The chain employs TRBV15 and TRBJ2-1; D is ambiguous. V was pared by 0 bases and J by 6 bases, with 15 bases between. Germline V gene lookup returns CDR1 LNHNV and CDR2 YYDKDF (reference sequence). The CDR3 runs to 16 residues. The CDR3 region is CATSRDWLLPANEQFF. Here the CDR3 DNA reads TGTGCCACCAGCAGAGATTGGCTACTCCCCGCCAATGAGCAGTTCTTC.

The chain uses TRBV18 and TRBJ1-2; 9 bases fit TRBD1. V was pared by 6 bases and J by 2 bases, with 7 bases of the junction left unmatched. The germline V gene encodes CDR1 KGHSH and CDR2 LQKENI. The CDR3 totals 15 residues. The CDR3 region has the DNA TGTGCCAGCTCTCAAGGAACAGGGGGCAACTATGGCTACACCTTC. This codes for CASSQGTGGNYGYTF.

The chain employs TRBV4-2 and TRBJ2-1, with D possibly matching TRBD2 (6 bases). The CDR3 totals 18 residues. The germline V and J ends were trimmed by 6 bases and 1 base, with 22 bases remaining between them. CDR1 is LGHNA and CDR2 is YNFKEQ in the germline V gene. CDR3 protein: CASSLGGDTEGSYNEQFF. The CDR3 nucleotides are TGTGCCAGCAGTCTGGGCGGTGATACGGAGGGGTCCTACAATGAGCAGTTCTTC.

J is TRBJ1-5 and V is TRBV6-5; D not resolved. Germline loops: CDR1 MNHEY, CDR2 SVGAGI. The CDR3 length is 11 residues. This CDR3 reads CANRRRQPQHF. The CDR3 region has the DNA TGTGCTAACCGAAGGAGGCAGCCCCAGCATTTT.

The J gene is TRBJ2-5, the V gene TRBV6-6, with 7 bases matching TRBD1. CDR3 length equals 14 residues. J lost 8 bases, V lost 3 bases, and 9 bases had no gene match. The V gene's germline CDR1 is MNHNY and CDR2 SVGAGI (reference sequence). In DNA form, the CDR3 reads TGTGCCAGCAGTTATAGGACAGGTCTCTACACCCAGTACTTC. It translates to CASSYRTGLYTQYF.

V and J are TRBV19 and TRBJ1-2; D remains ambiguous. The germline V gene has CDR1 LNHDA and CDR2 SQIVND (reference sequence). The CDR3 has 14 residues. The germline V and J ends were trimmed by 5 bases and 5 bases, with 15 bases remaining between them. CDR3 nucleotides: TGTGCCAGTAGTCCCCTCTTGGTTCATTATGGCTACACCTTC. Its translation is CASSPLLVHYGYTF. Variable domain in full (rest from reference TRBV19 and TRBJ1-2): DGGITQSPKYLFRKEGQNVTLSCEQNLNHDAMYWYRQDPGQGLRLIYYSQIVNDFQKGDIAEGYSVSREKKESFPLTVTSAQKNPTAFYLCASSPLLVHYGYTFGSGTRLTVV.

This chain links TRBV11-3 with TRBJ1-2; TRBD1 matches 7 bases. Looked up from germline, CDR1 is SGHNT and CDR2 is YENEEA. V lost 5 bases, J lost 5 bases, and 14 bases stayed unmatched. The CDR3 sequence is 16 residues long. CDR3 sequence: CASSPGTADALYGYTF. In DNA form, the CDR3 reads TGTGCCAGCAGCCCCGGGACAGCCGATGCCCTTTATGGCTACACCTTC.

The chain has TRBV5-6 and TRBJ1-1, with D maybe TRBD1 (6 bases). The germline CDR1 and CDR2 sequences are SGHDT and YYEEEE. The ends were cut back, 3 bases at V and 8 bases at J, with 17 bases in the middle. The length of the CDR3 is 14 residues. The CDR3 coding sequence is TGTGCCAGCAGCTGGGCAACAGGGTCGTCAGAAGCTTTCTTT. Its translation is CASSWATGSSEAFF. The variable domain in full, completed from reference TRBV5-6 and TRBJ1-1, reads DAGVTQSPTHLIKTRGQQVTLRCSPKSGHDTVSWYQQALGQGPQFIFQYYEEEERQRGNFPDRFSGHQFPNYSSELNVNALLLGDSALYLCASSWATGSSEAFFGQGTRLTVV.

The sample holds a few counts of this clone. The CDR3: CASSSPSLEDTQYF. The CDR3 bases are TGTGCCAGCAGTTCTCCCAGTCTAGAAGATACGCAGTATTTT. The chain combines TRBV28 with TRBJ2-3; D call uncertain. Trimming stripped 4 bases from V and 5 bases from J, with 13 bases between. CDR1 MDHEN and CDR2 SYDVKM come from the germline V gene. There are 14 residues in the CDR3.

The rearrangement links TRBV28 to TRBJ1-5; 11 bases map to TRBD1. V gave up 4 bases and J gave up 3 bases; unmatched junction bases: 8. Germline CDR1 reads MDHEN; CDR2 reads SYDVKM. The CDR3 is 17 residues long. In DNA, the CDR3 is TGTGCCAGCAGTTCTCTAGGACAGGGGGCCGACAATCAGCCCCAGCATTTT. Protein product: CASSSLGQGADNQPQHF. The whole variable domain, remainder taken from reference TRBV28 and TRBJ1-5, is DVKVTQSSRYLVKRTGEKVFLECVQDMDHENMFWYRQDPGLGLRLIYFSYDVKMKEKGDIPEGYSVSREKKERFSLILESASTNQTSMYLCASSSLGQGADNQPQHFGDGTRLSIL.

V and J are TRBV11-2 and TRBJ2-3; 12 bases map to TRBD2. The length of the CDR3 is 17 residues. The germline V gene has CDR1 SGHAT and CDR2 FQNNGV. V shed 2 bases, J shed 8 bases, and the junction held 11 bases outside the gene matches. In DNA form, the CDR3 reads TGTGCCAGCAGCTTAACCGGGACTAGCGGGCTCGGAGTTACGCAGTATTTT. It specifies CASSLTGTSGLGVTQYF.

The chain has TRBV6-5 and TRBJ1-1, with 7 positions matching TRBD1. Trimming took 6 bases from V and 5 from J; bases not matched to a gene: 6. Germline CDR1 and CDR2: MNHEY and SVGAGI. This CDR3 region has 13 residues. The CDR3: CASRQGMGTEAFF. The CDR3 coding sequence is TGTGCCAGCAGACAGGGGATGGGGACTGAAGCTTTCTTT.

The chain carries TRBV20-1 and TRBJ2-2, with D uncertain. The CDR3 runs 11 residues. V shed 4 bases and J shed 7 bases, with 7 bases lying between them. Germline V gives CDR1 DFQATT, CDR2 SNEGSKA (reference sequence). CDR3 DNA: TGCAGTGCTAACCCTAACGGGGAGCTGTTTTTT. Its translation: CSANPNGELFF.